This TCR beta chain was retrieved from a study of early T cells in non-severe SARS-CoV-2 infection. At least ten counts were recorded for this clonotype. TCRdb re-derived calls from the 5' RACE reads in MiXCR, one entry per CDR3 protein. This sample carries some 27,000 distinct CDR3 sequences, about 5% of them seen once, and the ten largest clones take around 10%. Material: whole blood. This receptor was identified in an adult who was a healthcare worker with PCR-confirmed SARS-CoV-2 infection or an uninfected control (not recorded which).

As DNA, the CDR3 is TGTGCCAGCTCCCCCATAGACAGTATCTCCCAAGAGACCCAGTACTTC. Its protein is CASSPIDSISQETQYF. This chain links TRBV18 with TRBJ2-5; D perhaps matches TRBD1 (5 bases). Germline assignment: CDR1 KGHSH and CDR2 LQKENI. This CDR3 region has 16 residues. Trimming pared 6 bases from V and 1 base from J, leaving 18 bases between.